Listed below are T cell receptor beta chains from one sample, sequenced in a study of T cell repertoires and HLA-DP antigens. Here immunoSEQ multiplex PCR was the method, and the copy in TCRdb shows in-frame clones only, minus some. The data hold 65,000 to 95,000 clones, with over 75% observed a single time. The antigens of these receptors remain unknown. The sample comprised CD4+ T cells from PBMCs. The receptors were sampled from a man aged 60 to 69 in good health and CMV-seronegative. CDR3s leave out the opening cysteine and the closing phenylalanine or tryptophan. Each record gives: CDR3 protein, V gene, J gene.

ASSPLPGTVNTEAF	TRBV5-1	TRBJ1-1
AWSKDGNTIY	TRBV30	TRBJ1-3
ASSEFKNGDNEQF	TRBV25-1	TRBJ2-1
ASSSRLATDTQY	TRBV27	TRBJ2-3
ASSEASVQNTEAF	TRBV2	TRBJ1-1
AIRTEDRMRYT	TRBV6-6	TRBJ1-2
ASSMFGATNEKLF	TRBV19	TRBJ1-4
ASSVRPDGNTEAF	TRBV9	TRBJ1-1
ASSLAGGNDGYT	TRBV11-2	TRBJ1-2
ASSAWGGKHHEQF	TRBV6-5	TRBJ2-1
ASRRDPSSGNTIY	TRBV5-4	TRBJ1-3
ASSLAGTGYYNEQF	TRBV5-4	TRBJ2-1
ASSLDGVTSGRTDTQY	TRBV7-2	TRBJ2-3
ASSSTGTNNYGYT	TRBV7-2	TRBJ1-2
SVGLGATNEKLF	TRBV29-1	TRBJ1-4
ASSYLGQPNEKLF	TRBV5-1	TRBJ1-4
ASSVEDYNYGYT	TRBV9	TRBJ1-2
ASSPLAGEGEQF	TRBV5-1	TRBJ2-1
ASSRTDTQY	TRBV28	TRBJ2-3
ASSQDTDGSSGNTIY	TRBV4-1	TRBJ1-3
ASSLAGSFGGY	TRBV5-8	TRBJ2-5
ASSINSPNYGYT	TRBV19	TRBJ1-2
ASSVGLAKNIQY	TRBV9	TRBJ2-4
ASSLSDRADQPQH	TRBV4-3	TRBJ1-5
SVGDSVFYEQY	TRBV29-1	TRBJ2-7
ASSFGDSQPQH	TRBV5-1	TRBJ1-5
ASSLAGWRNTEAF	TRBV7-2	TRBJ1-1
ASSLAPGNPEAF	TRBV5-1	TRBJ1-1
ASRTSANYGYT	TRBV5-4	TRBJ1-2
ASSLVKAGGEQF	TRBV11-2	TRBJ2-1
ASGERGPSEQY	TRBV6-5	TRBJ2-7
AWSAPWAGGNQPQH	TRBV30	TRBJ1-5
ASSPQGHEQY	TRBV28	TRBJ2-7
ASMRMRELF	TRBV19	TRBJ2-2
ASSLPQNTEAF	TRBV28	TRBJ1-1
ASSFPNTEAF	TRBV6-6	TRBJ1-1